This TCR beta chain was obtained from a study of blood T cells in healthy people across ages. Overall study findings and caveats: It was held that diversity estimates obtained from one million T cells represented underestimates. The study found more naive CD4+ cells and higher diversity in long-lived than aged donors.

Remarks on this clonotype: The antigen remains unidentified.

A second PCR, run for roughly 7 to 12 cycles, used a sample-barcoded 5' primer plus a J-beta primer mix. Each cDNA molecule carried a tag from a template-switch adaptor that contained 12 random nucleotides. TCRdb re-called the 5' RACE reads with MiXCR, one entry per CDR3 protein. The data show fewer than 900,000 distinct CDR3 sequences, roughly 43% seen once. Germline V lookup: CDR1 SGHKS, CDR2 YYEKEE (reference sequence). The germline V and J ends were trimmed by 0 bases and 4 bases, with 7 bases remaining between them. This CDR3 region has 13 residues. The total RNA that was extracted per sample amounted to at least 5 micrograms.

The sample was blood. The chain combines TRBV5-5 with TRBJ1-1, with no clear D. The sequence derives from a woman aged 60 to 75 in good health. CDR3 DNA sequence: TGTGCCAGCAGCTTGGACTTAAGCACTGAAGCTTTCTTT. This encodes CASSLDLSTEAFF.